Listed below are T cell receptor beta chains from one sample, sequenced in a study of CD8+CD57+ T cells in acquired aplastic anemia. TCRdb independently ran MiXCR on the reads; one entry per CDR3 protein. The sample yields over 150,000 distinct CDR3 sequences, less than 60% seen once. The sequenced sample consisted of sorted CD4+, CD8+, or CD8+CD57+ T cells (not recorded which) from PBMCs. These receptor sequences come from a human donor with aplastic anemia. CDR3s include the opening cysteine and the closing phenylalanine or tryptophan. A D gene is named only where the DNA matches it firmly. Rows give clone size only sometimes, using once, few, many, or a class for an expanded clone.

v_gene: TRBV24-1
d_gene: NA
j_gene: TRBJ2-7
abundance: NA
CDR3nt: TGTGCCACCAGTGATTACGGGGGCGAGCAGTACTTC
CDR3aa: CATSDYGGEQYF

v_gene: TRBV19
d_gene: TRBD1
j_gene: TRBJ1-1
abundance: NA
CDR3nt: TGTGCCACCTCCTCAGGGGGTGCGGGAAACACTGAAGCTTTCTTT
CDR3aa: CATSSGGAGNTEAFF

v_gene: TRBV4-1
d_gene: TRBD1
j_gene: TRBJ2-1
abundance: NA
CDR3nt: TGCGCCAGCAGCCAAGATTCAAGCAGGGGGACCTACAATGAGCAGTTCTTC
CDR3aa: CASSQDSSRGTYNEQFF

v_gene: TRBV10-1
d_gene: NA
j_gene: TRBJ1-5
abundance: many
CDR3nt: TGCGCCAGTCGGCGGGACACCTATAGCAATCAGCCCCAGCATTTT
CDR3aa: CASRRDTYSNQPQHF

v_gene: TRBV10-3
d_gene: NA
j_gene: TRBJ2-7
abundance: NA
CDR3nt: TGTGCCATCAGTGAGTCCACTCGGGGCGAGCAGTACTTC
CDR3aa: CAISESTRGEQYF

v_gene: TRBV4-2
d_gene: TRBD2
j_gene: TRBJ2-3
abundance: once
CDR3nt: TGTGCCAGCAGCCAAGATCAGCGGGGGACCGATACGCAGTTTTTT
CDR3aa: CASSQDQRGTDTQFF

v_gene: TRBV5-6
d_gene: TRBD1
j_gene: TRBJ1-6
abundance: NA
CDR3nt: TGTGCCAGCAGCTTGGTACAGGGGATGGGCCGATGGTCACCCCTCCACTTT
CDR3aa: CASSLVQGMGRWSPLHF

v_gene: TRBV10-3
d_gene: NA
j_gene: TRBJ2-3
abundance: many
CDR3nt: TGTGCCATCAGTGAGCCTGGAGCGAGCGGCACAGATACGCAGTATTTT
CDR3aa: CAISEPGASGTDTQYF

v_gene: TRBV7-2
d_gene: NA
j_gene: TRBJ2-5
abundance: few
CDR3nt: TGTGCCAGCAGCTTAAGGGCGGGAGAGACCCAGTACTTC
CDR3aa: CASSLRAGETQYF

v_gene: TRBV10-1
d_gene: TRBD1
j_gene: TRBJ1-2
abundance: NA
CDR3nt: TGCGCCAGCCTATTACCCCCTTTCAGGACAGGGGGTAACTATGGCTACACCTTC
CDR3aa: CASLLPPFRTGGNYGYTF

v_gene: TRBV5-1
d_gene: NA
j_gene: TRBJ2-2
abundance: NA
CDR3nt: TGCGCCAGCAGCTTGAAGGGACACCCAAACACCGGGGAGCTGTTTTTT
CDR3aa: CASSLKGHPNTGELFF

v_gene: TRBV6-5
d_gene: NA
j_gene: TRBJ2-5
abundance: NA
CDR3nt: TGTGCCAGCAGTTACACTGGAACGCCACAAGAGACCCAGTATTTC
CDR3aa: CASSYTGTPQETQYF

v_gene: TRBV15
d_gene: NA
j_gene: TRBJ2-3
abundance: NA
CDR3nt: TGTGCCACCAGCAAGGGGTTGTGGGAAGAAAGCACAGATACGCAGTATTTT
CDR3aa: CATSKGLWEESTDTQYF

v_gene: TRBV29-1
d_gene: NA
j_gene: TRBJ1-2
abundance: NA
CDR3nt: TGCAGCGTTGACGTGGGCAGGGGAGGCTATGGCTACACCTTC
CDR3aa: CSVDVGRGGYGYTF

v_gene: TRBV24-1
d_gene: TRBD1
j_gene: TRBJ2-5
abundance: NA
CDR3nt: TGTGCCACCAGTGAACCAAGCCGGGACAGGGTTTACGAGACCCAGTACTTC
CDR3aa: CATSEPSRDRVYETQYF

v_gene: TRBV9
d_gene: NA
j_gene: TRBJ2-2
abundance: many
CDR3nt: TGTGCCAGCAGCGTAGGGGGAGCTGGGGAGCTGTTTTTT
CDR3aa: CASSVGGAGELFF